The TCR beta chain described here comes from a study of blood T cell repertoires in COVID-19. Overall study context: Researchers got acute and convalescent COVID-19 samples from the United States, Italy and Spain.

Trimming shortened V by 8 bases and J by 7 bases, and 15 bases separated the two germline ends. The CDR3 runs to 14 residues. CDR1 and CDR2 (germline): MDHEN, SYDVKM. This clone was picked up one time. Produced via immunoSEQ multiplex PCR; TCRdb's table is partial and in-frame only. The sample lists under 300,000 clones; over 80% were seen once. Recruits, aged about 18 to 100 years, lived in some 25 US areas. Cohorts were determined from participant-reported clinical history. The rearrangement links TRBV28 to TRBJ1-6; tentative D call: TRBD1 (6 bases). The sequence came from a woman in her forties who had been exposed to COVID-19. Specimen: PBMCs or T cells enriched from blood (not recorded which). CDR3 DNA sequence: TGTGCCAGCTGTCAAGGACAGAGGAATTCACCCCTCCACTTT. It translates to CASCQGQRNSPLHF.